A single sample gave rise to the 9 T cell receptor beta chains below, sequenced in a study of early T cells in non-severe SARS-CoV-2 infection. TCRdb passed the 5' RACE reads through MiXCR, listing each CDR3 protein once. This repertoire shows over 80,000 distinct CDR3 sequences, around 15% found once; its top ten account for over 9.5%. The sample consisted of whole blood. These receptors came from an adult who was a healthcare worker with PCR-confirmed SARS-CoV-2 infection or an uninfected control (not recorded which).

The chain couples TRBV6-2 or TRBV6-3 to TRBJ2-3; no definite D call. The CDR3 covers 17 residues. Germline V gene lookup returns CDR1 MNHEY and CDR2 SVGEGT. The ends were cut back, 4 bases at V and 0 bases at J, with 17 bases in the middle. CDR3 DNA sequence: TGTGCCAGCAGTTTACGCCTAACTGGTGAAAGCACAGATACGCAGTATTTT. This gives the protein CASSLRLTGESTDTQYF.

The chain uses TRBV6-1 and TRBJ2-7; 9 positions agree with TRBD1. V dropped 8 bases and J dropped 3; count of bases not matched to a gene: 5. Germline values: CDR1 MNHNS, CDR2 SASEGT. The CDR3 is made up of 13 amino acids. CDR3 in amino acids: CASSGTGIYEQYF. The CDR3 bases are TGTGCCAGCTCCGGGACAGGGATCTACGAGCAGTACTTC.

Only a few counts were recorded for this clonotype. V gene TRBV5-1 combines with J gene TRBJ1-1; D is unclear. Looked up from germline, CDR1 is SGHRS and CDR2 is YFSETQ. The ends were cut back, 0 bases at V and 0 bases at J, with 6 bases in the middle. This CDR3 is built from 14 residues. This CDR3 is CASSLGGLNTEAFF. CDR3 nucleotide sequence: TGCGCCAGCAGCTTGGGGGGATTGAACACTGAAGCTTTCTTT.

There are many counts of this clonotype. The chain uses TRBV28 and TRBJ2-5; maybe TRBD1 (5 bases). Germline loops: CDR1 MDHEN, CDR2 SYDVKM. The CDR3 is 14 amino acids. V was trimmed by 6 bases and J by 2 bases, leaving 13 bases between them. CDR3 DNA sequence: TGTGCCAGCAGCTCCCCGACAGTACAAGAGACCCAGTACTTC. Translated: CASSSPTVQETQYF.

This clonotype occurred a few times. This chain uses TRBV20-1 with TRBJ1-4; TRBD1 might be the D (5 bases). Trimming shortened V by 2 bases and J by 10 bases, and 11 bases separated the two germline ends. The CDR3 extends over 12 amino acids. Germline V gene lookup returns CDR1 DFQATT and CDR2 SNEGSKA (reference sequence). CDR3 sequence: CSARPIGGKLFF. The CDR3 nucleotides read TGCAGTGCTAGACCCATTGGGGGAAAACTGTTTTTT.

This clonotype was detected only a few times. As DNA, the CDR3 is TGTGCCAGCAGCGCCAGCGGACTAGCGGGGTTCTCCTACAATGAGCAGTTCTTC. Its protein product is CASSASGLAGFSYNEQFF. V and J are TRBV7-9 and TRBJ2-1, with TRBD2 matching 12 bases. Germline V gives CDR1 SEHNR, CDR2 FQNEAQ (reference sequence). The CDR3 is 18 residues long. J was trimmed by 0 bases and V by 5 bases; bases with no gene match: 8.

The V call is TRBV2, the J call TRBJ1-1, with 7 bases identical to TRBD1. CDR3 size: 14 residues. Germline CDR1 and CDR2: SNHLY and FYNNEI. V was clipped by 6 bases and J by 1 base; unmatched bases: 5. CDR3 amino acids: CASSPDRSNTEAFF. DNA for the CDR3: TGTGCCAGCAGCCCGGACAGGTCGAACACTGAAGCTTTCTTT.

The chain combines TRBV20-1 with TRBJ2-2; 16 nucleotides line up with TRBD2. Trimming at V came to 5 bases and at J to 4 bases, leaving 16 bases not matched to a gene. Germline CDR1 and CDR2: DFQATT and SNEGSKA (reference sequence). This CDR3 spans 20 amino acids. The CDR3 DNA sequence: TGCAGTGCTGGACGGGACCCGGGACTAGCGGGGGGGTCGAGCACCGGGGAGCTGTTTTTT. Encoded protein: CSAGRDPGLAGGSSTGELFF.

This clonotype was detected ten times or more. DNA of the CDR3: TGTGCCAGCAGCGTAGGTTGGGGGGCCTACGAGCAGTACTTC. Protein sequence: CASSVGWGAYEQYF. V is TRBV9 and J is TRBJ2-7, with TRBD2 as a possible D gene (6 bases). Germline V gene data show CDR1 as SGDLS and CDR2 as YYNGEE. The V and J ends lost 0 bases and 2 bases respectively, with 9 bases between them. CDR3 length equals 14 residues.